Presented here are 27 T cell receptor beta chains from one specimen sequenced in a study of control samples from healthy donors and cancer patients. Clones were read by immunoSEQ multiplex PCR, and TCRdb kept only the in-frame ones, dropping some. This table holds tens of thousands of clones, approximately 94% found once. Sequences were obtained from blood. These TCRs come from a man between 60 and 75 years old in good health.

V usage is TRBV10-2 and J usage is TRBJ2-6, with TRBD2 as a possible D gene (7 bases). V was trimmed by 2 bases and J by 2 bases, leaving 13 bases between them. Per germline, CDR1 WSHSY and CDR2 SAAADI. The CDR3 runs 17 residues. The CDR3 reads CASSEPTGLAGANVLTF. DNA of the CDR3: TGCGCCAGCAGTGAGCCGACAGGACTAGCTGGGGCCAACGTCCTGACTTTC.

This rearrangement joins TRBV7-8 to TRBJ2-5; 11 bases are shared with TRBD1. J gave up 0 bases and V 5 bases, and 26 bases lay outside the gene matches. Per the germline V gene, CDR1 is SGHVS and CDR2 is FQNEAQ. The CDR3 covers 23 residues. CDR3 sequence (DNA): TGTGCCAGCAGCCCGAGGCCGGGACAGGGGGGACGAATCCGAAGGGAGTACCAAGAGACCCAGTACTTC. It encodes CASSPRPGQGGRIRREYQETQYF.

The gene calls are TRBV25-1 and TRBJ2-5; D is unresolved. The CDR3 contains 15 residues. V lost 3 bases, J lost 3 bases, and 14 bases lay in between. Germline values: CDR1 MGHDK, CDR2 SYGVNS. The CDR3 DNA is TGTGCCAGCAGTGATACGCGGACGGAAAAAGAGACCCAGTACTTC. This gives the protein CASSDTRTEKETQYF.

The rearrangement joins TRBV2 to TRBJ2-2; 12 bases are shared with TRBD1. The CDR3 is 16 residues long. Germline V gene data show CDR1 as SNHLY and CDR2 as FYNNEI. After removal of 8 bases from V and 6 bases from J, the junction contained 10 bases not matched to a gene. The chain's CDR3 is CASLRLGTGGSGELFF. The CDR3 nucleotides are TGTGCCAGCCTCCGGCTGGGGACAGGGGGCTCCGGGGAGCTGTTTTTT.

The V gene is TRBV19, the J gene TRBJ2-2, with D possibly matching TRBD1 (5 bases). Trimming left V 4 bases short and J 0 bases short, with 12 bases between. CDR1 LNHDA and CDR2 SQIVND come from the germline V gene (reference sequence). The CDR3 is 16 residues long. This CDR3 reads CASSTYGHPNTGELFF. CDR3 in DNA: TGTGCCAGTAGTACTTACGGACACCCGAACACCGGGGAGCTGTTTTTT.

This clone was seen a handful of times. V usage is TRBV24-1 and J usage is TRBJ2-7; 8 nucleotides align to TRBD2. This CDR3 has 15 residues. Germline V lookup: CDR1 KGHDR, CDR2 SFDVKD. V was pared by 4 bases and J by 1 base, with 5 bases of the junction left unmatched. The CDR3 bases are TGTGCCACCAGTGACGGACTAGCAGCATCCTACGAGCAGTACTTC. Translated: CATSDGLAASYEQYF.

The chain uses TRBV3-1 (or the pseudogene TRBV3-2) and TRBJ2-7; 10 bases match TRBD1. Trimming removed 4 bases from V and 3 bases from J; junction bases left unmatched: 3. The CDR3 covers 14 residues. In germline, CDR1 is LGHDT, CDR2 YNNKEL (reference sequence). CDR3 region: CASSPGTGVYEQYF. The CDR3 region has the DNA TGTGCCAGCAGCCCCGGGACAGGGGTCTACGAGCAGTACTTC.

V gene TRBV11-3 combines with J gene TRBJ2-1, with 11 bases that match TRBD2. The trim removed 5 bases at V and 4 bases at J, leaving 4 bases unmatched. Per germline, CDR1 SGHNT and CDR2 YENEEA. The CDR3 has 15 residues. CDR3 sequence reads: CASSPGTSGYNEQFF. CDR3 bases: TGTGCCAGCAGCCCCGGGACTAGCGGATACAATGAGCAGTTCTTC.

The chain carries TRBV1 and TRBJ2-2; whether TRBD2, the table's D call, matches the DNA was not checked. TRBV1 is classified as a pseudogene. The CDR3 sequence is 17 residues long. CDR3 nucleotide sequence: TGCACCAGCACCCAGCGGCTAGCGGGAATCGTCACCGGGGAGCTGTTTTTT. This encodes CTSTQRLAGIVTGELFF.

The gene calls are TRBV19 and TRBJ2-2; 9 nucleotides line up with TRBD1. Trimming removed 7 bases from V and 5 bases from J; junction bases left unmatched: 5. CDR3 length: 14 residues. The V gene's germline CDR1 is LNHDA and CDR2 SQIVND (reference sequence). CDR3 region: CASTSTGGTGELFF. DNA for the CDR3: TGTGCCAGTACCTCGACAGGGGGGACCGGGGAGCTGTTTTTT.

The rearrangement joins TRBV7-9 to TRBJ2-2; TRBD2 matches at 13 bases. Per germline, CDR1 SEHNR and CDR2 FQNEAQ (reference sequence). V was clipped by 3 bases and J by 7 bases; unmatched bases: 5. The CDR3 runs to 16 residues. In DNA, the CDR3 is TGTGCCAGCAGCTTTGGACTAGCGGGAGTGAGCGGGGAGCTGTTTTTT. Translated: CASSFGLAGVSGELFF.

The V and J genes are TRBV5-1 and TRBJ1-1; D is unresolved. Between the trimmed V and J ends, which lost 4 bases and 4 bases, there was a span of 20 bases. Germline loops: CDR1 SGHRS, CDR2 YFSETQ. CDR3 length equals 16 residues. The CDR3 region is CASSPVGGGMGTEAFF. For the CDR3, the DNA is TGCGCCAGCAGCCCTGTAGGTGGAGGCATGGGCACTGAAGCTTTCTTT.

This chain joins TRBV4-2 and TRBJ1-5, with a possible D match to TRBD1 (6 bases). The germline V gene encodes CDR1 LGHNA and CDR2 YNFKEQ. The CDR3 contains 15 residues. Trimming shortened V by 0 bases and J by 3 bases, and 9 bases separated the two germline ends. The CDR3 DNA reads TGTGCCAGCAGCCAAGAGTACAGGGACAATCAGCCCCAGCATTTT. Translated, it gives CASSQEYRDNQPQHF.

V usage is TRBV25-1 and J usage is TRBJ2-5; D is possibly TRBD1 (6 bases). The V end lost 5 bases, the J end lost 5 bases, and 18 bases lay between the germline ends. This CDR3 contains 15 residues. CDR1 and CDR2 (germline): MGHDK, SYGVNS. The CDR3 region has the DNA TGTGCCAGCAGTACCTTAGGGGGATGGGAGGAGACCCAGTACTTC. As protein: CASSTLGGWEETQYF.

The chain has TRBV13 and TRBJ2-5; D unresolved. With 5 bases removed from V and 7 bases from J, the gap between germline ends came to 11 bases. The CDR3 is 12 residues long. CDR1 and CDR2 from the germline V gene are PRHDT and FYEKMQ (reference sequence). CDR3 loop: CASSKDGRTQYF. The CDR3 DNA reads TGTGCCAGCAGCAAGGACGGAAGGACCCAGTACTTC.

The chain couples TRBV11-3 to TRBJ2-7, with a weak D call TRBD2 (5 bases). Trimming removed 5 bases from V and 0 bases from J, with 11 bases in between. CDR1 is SGHNT and CDR2 is YENEEA in the germline V gene. CDR3 length: 14 residues. The CDR3 coding sequence is TGTGCCAGCAGCCTCGCTAGCCGCTCCTACGAGCAGTACTTC. It is translated as CASSLASRSYEQYF. Full variable domain (remainder filled in from reference TRBV11-3 and TRBJ2-7): EAGVVQSPRYKIIEKKQPVAFWCNPISGHNTLYWYLQNLGQGPELLIRYENEEAVDDSQLPKDRFSAERLKGVDSTLKIQPAELGDSAVYLCASSLASRSYEQYFGPGTRLTVT.

The J gene is TRBJ2-5, the V gene TRBV7-3, with TRBD1 matching 7 bases. V shed 1 base, J shed 1 base, and the junction held 12 bases outside the gene matches. There are 18 residues in the CDR3. In germline, CDR1 is SGHTA, CDR2 FQGTGA. CDR3 region: CASSLKVRTGDSQETQYF. The CDR3 DNA follows: TGTGCCAGCAGCTTAAAAGTTAGAACAGGGGATTCCCAAGAGACCCAGTACTTC. Based on the CDR3 plus reference TRBV7-3 and TRBJ2-5, the full variable domain is GAGVSQTPSNKVTEKGKYVELRCDPISGHTALYWYRQSLGQGPEFLIYFQGTGAADDSGLPNDRFFAVRPEGSVSTLKIQRTERGDSAVYLCASSLKVRTGDSQETQYFGPGTRLLVL.

The chain recombines TRBV7-2 with TRBJ1-4; no reliable D call. Looked up from germline, CDR1 is SGHTA and CDR2 is FQGNSA. The V end lost 7 bases, the J end lost 4 bases, and 10 bases lay between the germline ends. CDR3 length: 13 amino acids. CDR3 coding DNA: TGTGCCAGCACTAGTAGCGTTAATGAAAAACTGTTTTTT. Protein product: CASTSSVNEKLFF. The variable domain in full, completed from reference TRBV7-2 and TRBJ1-4, reads GAGVSQSPSNKVTEKGKDVELRCDPISGHTALYWYRQSLGQGLEFLIYFQGNSAPDKSGLPSDRFSAERTGGSVSTLTIQRTQQEDSAVYLCASTSSVNEKLFFGSGTQLSVL.

In DNA, the CDR3 is TGTGCCATCAGTGAGTTATTGACAGGGGGCTATTATGGCTACACCTTC. It is translated as CAISELLTGGYYGYTF. The rearrangement joins TRBV10-3 to TRBJ1-2; 10 nucleotides match TRBD1. Germline CDR1 reads ENHRY; CDR2 reads SYGVKD. The CDR3 is 16 residues long. V shed 1 base and J 5 bases; nucleotides not matched to a gene: 7.

The V and J genes are TRBV11-3 and TRBJ2-3; D remains unclear. Trimming cost V 1 base and J 6 bases, with 8 bases left between them. The CDR3 loop spans 13 amino acids. CDR1 and CDR2 (germline): SGHNT, YENEEA. The CDR3 sequence is CASSLGWVDTQYF. The CDR3 DNA reads TGTGCCAGCAGCTTAGGGTGGGTGGATACGCAGTATTTT.

V gene TRBV11-3 combines with J gene TRBJ2-1; either TRBD1 or TRBD2 may supply D (5 bases each). Trimming removed 0 bases at V and 0 bases at J, with 6 bases between. This CDR3 is 15 amino acids long. Germline assignment: CDR1 SGHNT and CDR2 YENEEA. CDR3 sequence: CASSLDGTSYNEQFF. CDR3 nucleotides: TGTGCCAGCAGCTTAGACGGGACCTCCTACAATGAGCAGTTCTTC.

V is TRBV19 and J is TRBJ1-4, with 7 bases fitting TRBD1. Germline lookup yields CDR1 LNHDA and CDR2 SQIVND (reference sequence). The CDR3 runs 15 residues. V lost 3 bases, J lost 7 bases, and 8 bases stayed unmatched. In nucleotides, the CDR3 is TGTGCCAGTAGTATTCCGACAGGGCAGGGTGAAAAACTGTTTTTT. Translation: CASSIPTGQGEKLFF.

The CDR3 loop reads CAWTDRILDTQYF. CDR3 nucleotides: TGTGCCTGGACTGACCGCATTTTGGATACGCAGTATTTT. V usage is TRBV30 and J usage is TRBJ2-3, with unresolved D. CDR3 length equals 13 residues. Germline V lookup: CDR1 GTSNPN, CDR2 SVGIG (reference sequence). The V and J ends lost 4 bases and 6 bases respectively, with 14 bases between them.

The chain combines TRBV6-6 with TRBJ2-1, with 8 bases identical to TRBD1. CDR1 MNHNY and CDR2 SVGAGI come from the germline V gene (reference sequence). This CDR3 is built from 16 residues. J was trimmed by 4 bases and V by 2 bases; bases with no gene match: 7. The CDR3 loop is CASSYISGGAYNEQFF. In DNA form, the CDR3 reads TGTGCCAGCAGTTACATATCAGGGGGCGCGTACAATGAGCAGTTCTTC.

V and J are TRBV10-1 and TRBJ2-1; 8 bases line up with TRBD2. CDR3 size: 13 residues. V lost 6 bases, J lost 10 bases, and 8 bases stayed unmatched. Germline V gene data show CDR1 as WNHNN and CDR2 as SYGVQD (reference sequence). CDR3 region: CASSSRTGGEQFF. The CDR3 DNA sequence: TGCGCCAGCAGCTCCCGGACGGGGGGGGAGCAGTTCTTC.

This sequence joins TRBV25-1 and TRBJ1-6; a weak D match, TRBD1 (5 bases). Germline V gene lookup returns CDR1 MGHDK and CDR2 SYGVNS. Between the trimmed V and J ends, which lost 3 bases and 9 bases, there was a span of 9 bases. The CDR3 spans 13 residues. Here the CDR3 reads CASSDRVSSPLHF. In DNA, the CDR3 is TGTGCCAGCAGTGACAGGGTCTCTTCACCCCTCCACTTT. The whole variable domain, remainder taken from reference TRBV25-1 and TRBJ1-6, is EADIYQTPRYLVIGTGKKITLECSQTMGHDKMYWYQQDPGMELHLIHYSYGVNSTEKGDLSSESTVSRIRTEHFPLTLESARPSHTSQYLCASSDRVSSPLHFGNGTRLTVT.

The chain uses TRBV11-3 and TRBJ2-1, with TRBD1 matching 8 bases. Germline CDR1 reads SGHNT; CDR2 reads YENEEA. Trimming cost V 4 bases and J 10 bases; bases outside gene matches: 12. The CDR3 runs 15 residues. The CDR3 bases are TGTGCCAGCAGCTCACCGGGACAGGCCAGGTGGGAGCAGTTCTTC. Protein: CASSSPGQARWEQFF.